A selection of T cell receptor beta chains follows, all from one sample in a study of T cell responses to AZD1222 COVID-19 vaccine. The protocol was immunoSEQ multiplex PCR, while the TCRdb copy is restricted to in-frame clones and leaves out a portion. This sample carries approximately 110,000 clones, approximately 90% of them seen once, and the ten largest clones take around 7.7%. Sequencing used peripheral blood, obtained on day 0 of AZD1222 vaccination. The receptors originated from an adult in good health. CDR3s include the opening cysteine and the closing phenylalanine or tryptophan. The D gene is left open where the match is weak. The listing skips clone size in some rows; elsewhere it reads once, few, many or a size class.

D,J,V,length,size,DNA,CDR3
TRBD2,TRBJ2-3,TRBV28,19,-,TGTGCCAGCAGTTCCCATTATAGCGGGAGCCCACCTAGCACAGATACGCAGTATTTT,CASSSHYSGSPPSTDTQYF
-,TRBJ1-4,TRBV25-1,15,-,TGTGCCAGCACCCCCGGGCAGGGAATAAATGAAAAACTGTTTTTT,CASTPGQGINEKLFF
TRBD1,TRBJ1-2,TRBV6-5,16,-,TGTGCCAGCAGTTATTCCGCAGGGGGCGCGGGCTATGGCTACACCTTC,CASSYSAGGAGYGYTF
TRBD1,TRBJ2-7,TRBV7-6,16,-,TGTGCCAGCAGCAACCAGGGGGCCATGGGCATCTACGAGCAGTACTTC,CASSNQGAMGIYEQYF
-,TRBJ1-3,TRBV10-2,11,large,TGCGCCAGCAATTCTGGAAACACCATATATTTT,CASNSGNTIYF
-,TRBJ2-1,TRBV20-1,11,-,TGCAGTGCTAGGTGGATGAATGAGCAGTTCTTC,CSARWMNEQFF
-,TRBJ1-1,TRBV28,15,-,TGTGCCAGCAGTTTGCCTGGACCCTTGAACACTGAAGCTTTCTTT,CASSLPGPLNTEAFF
-,TRBJ1-1,TRBV7-2,14,-,TGTGCCAGCAGCCTCGACCGAGGGGGCACTGAAGCTTTCTTT,CASSLDRGGTEAFF
-,TRBJ2-2,TRBV2,14,-,TGTGCCAGAGAGTCGAACGTTAACACCGGGGAGCTGTTTTTT,CARESNVNTGELFF
-,TRBJ1-2,TRBV18,13,-,TGTGCCAGCTCACCTGACGAGAACTATGGCTACACCTTC,CASSPDENYGYTF
-,TRBJ1-3,TRBV5-1,14,-,TGCGCCAGCAGCTTGATGCCCCCTGGAAACACCATATATTTT,CASSLMPPGNTIYF
-,TRBJ2-1,TRBV7-2,15,-,TGTGCCAGCAGCGTAGGGGGGGTCAGGACTCAAGGGCAGTTCTTC,CASSVGGVRTQGQFF
-,TRBJ1-1,TRBV7-8,12,-,TGTGCCAGCAGCCTTCTTAGCCCGGCCGCTTTCTTT,CASSLLSPAAFF
TRBD1,TRBJ1-1,TRBV12-3/TRBV12-4,13,-,TGTGCCAGCACTCAGGGGGAGGCAACTGAAGCTTTCTTT,CASTQGEATEAFF
-,TRBJ1-1,TRBV6-2/TRBV6-3,10,once,TGTGCCAGCAGTAACACTGAAGCTTTCTTT,CASSNTEAFF
-,TRBJ2-2,TRBV5-4,15,-,TGTGCCAGCAGCCCCCGGGACACCCACACCGGGGAGCTGTTTTTT,CASSPRDTHTGELFF
-,TRBJ2-7,TRBV4-1,15,-,TGCGCCAGCAGCCAAGATTGGGCTAGCAGCTACGAGCAGTACTTC,CASSQDWASSYEQYF
-,TRBJ2-5,TRBV30,11,-,TGTGCCTGGTCCAACCAAGAGACCCAGTACTTC,CAWSNQETQYF
TRBD2,TRBJ2-1,TRBV7-9,16,-,TGTGCCAGCAGCTTAAATCCCCTAGCGGAAGGGAATGAGCAGTTCTTC,CASSLNPLAEGNEQFF
TRBD2,TRBJ2-1,TRBV3-1/TRBV3-2,17,-,TGTGCCAGCAGTCCCGGACTAGCGGGAGCTTTAGTATATGAGCAGTTCTTC,CASSPGLAGALVYEQFF
TRBD1,TRBJ1-5,TRBV6-5,15,-,TGTGCCAGCAGTTACCCCGGACAGGGAAACCAGCCCCAGCATTTT,CASSYPGQGNQPQHF
TRBD1,TRBJ1-6,TRBV27,15,-,TGTGCCAGCAGAGCAGGGGGCTCCTATAATTCACCCCTCCACTTT,CASRAGGSYNSPLHF
-,TRBJ2-3,TRBV7-3,12,-,TGTGCCAGCAGCCAGGACAGATATACGCAGTATTTT,CASSQDRYTQYF
-,TRBJ2-3,TRBV28,11,-,TGTGCCACCGACGGCACAGATACGCAGTATTTT,CATDGTDTQYF
-,TRBJ1-5,TRBV28,12,once,TGTGCCAGCAGGTCGGGGGTTCAGCCCCAGCATTTT,CASRSGVQPQHF
-,TRBJ1-5,TRBV19,16,-,TGTGCCAGTAGTATAGTAGCGACAGTTAGCAATCAGCCCCAGCATTTT,CASSIVATVSNQPQHF
-,TRBJ1-4,TRBV23-1,13,-,TGCGCCAGCAAATTCCCCCGATGGGAAAAACTGTTTTTT,CASKFPRWEKLFF
TRBD2,TRBJ2-1,TRBV7-8,15,-,TGTGCCAGCTTCCCGGGTAGCGGGGGCCTCAAAGAGCAGTTCTTC,CASFPGSGGLKEQFF
TRBD1,TRBJ2-4,TRBV28,14,-,TGTGCCAGCAGTTTCTCCGCCGGACAGGGGGGACTGTTTTTC,CASSFSAGQGGLFF
-,TRBJ1-2,TRBV19,10,-,TGTGCCAGTAGAAACTATGGCTACACCTTC,CASRNYGYTF
TRBD2,TRBJ2-7,TRBV27,13,few,TGTGCCAGCACGAAGCGGGGAGCCTACGAGCAGTACTTC,CASTKRGAYEQYF
-,TRBJ1-2,TRBV19,14,-,TGTGCCAGTAGTATACCCCAGGGATCGTATGGCTACACCTTC,CASSIPQGSYGYTF
-,TRBJ2-1,TRBV14,12,-,TGTGCCAGCAGGCCCATTATCAATGAGCAGTTCTTC,CASRPIINEQFF
TRBD1,TRBJ1-1,TRBV6-5,15,-,TGTGCCAGCAGTTTACGGCGACAGGGGGCACGTGAAGCTTTCTTT,CASSLRRQGAREAFF
-,TRBJ1-1,TRBV7-8,14,-,TGTGCCAGCAGCTTAGGAGATCTCCGCACTGAAGCTTTCTTT,CASSLGDLRTEAFF
-,TRBJ2-1,TRBV29-1,11,-,TGCAGCGTTGAAGAGAACAATGAGCAGTTCTTC,CSVEENNEQFF
-,TRBJ2-7,TRBV11-2,15,-,TGTGCCAGCAGCAATCCCACAGGGGCGGGGAACGAGCAGTACTTC,CASSNPTGAGNEQYF
-,TRBJ2-5,TRBV11-3,14,-,TGTGCCAGCAGCCCGGACAGTTTAGGGGAGACCCAGTACTTC,CASSPDSLGETQYF
-,TRBJ2-7,TRBV6-2/TRBV6-3,18,-,TGTGCCAGCAGTTACTCGAAGGGGGGGAGGGCCCTCGGTTACGAGCAGTACTTC,CASSYSKGGRALGYEQYF
-,TRBJ1-2,TRBV12-3/TRBV12-4,13,few,TGTGCCAGCAGTCGAACAGGGTACGATGGCTACACCTTC,CASSRTGYDGYTF
-,TRBJ2-5,TRBV7-9,14,-,TGTGCCAGCAGCTTAGTTCGGGGGAAAGAGACCCAGTACTTC,CASSLVRGKETQYF
-,TRBJ2-7,TRBV11-3,14,-,TGTGCCAGCAGCTTTGCAGGGGCGATGGGGGAGCAGTACTTC,CASSFAGAMGEQYF
-,TRBJ2-2,TRBV2,14,few,TGTGCCAGCAGTGCCCAGAGGAACACCGGGGAGCTGTTTTTT,CASSAQRNTGELFF
TRBD1,TRBJ2-1,TRBV13,15,-,TGTGCCAGCAGCTACGGACAGGGGGCCTACAATGAGCAGTTCTTC,CASSYGQGAYNEQFF
TRBD1,TRBJ1-5,TRBV6-5,15,-,TGTGCCAGCAGTTACGGGACAGGGAAGGATCAGCCCCAGCATTTT,CASSYGTGKDQPQHF